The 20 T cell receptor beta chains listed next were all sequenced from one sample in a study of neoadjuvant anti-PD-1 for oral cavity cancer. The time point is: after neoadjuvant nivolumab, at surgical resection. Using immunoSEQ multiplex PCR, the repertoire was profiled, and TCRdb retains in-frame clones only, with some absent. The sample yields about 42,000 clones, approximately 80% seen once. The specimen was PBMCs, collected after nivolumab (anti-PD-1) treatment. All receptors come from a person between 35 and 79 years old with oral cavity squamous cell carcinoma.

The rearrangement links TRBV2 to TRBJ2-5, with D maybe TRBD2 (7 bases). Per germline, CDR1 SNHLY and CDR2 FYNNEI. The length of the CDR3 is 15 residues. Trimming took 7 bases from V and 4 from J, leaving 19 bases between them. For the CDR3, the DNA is TGTGCCAGCAAAAGGAGGGGGGGCCCCAGAGAGACCCAGTACTTC. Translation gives CASKRRGGPRETQYF. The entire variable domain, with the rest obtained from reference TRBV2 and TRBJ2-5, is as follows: EPEVTQTPSHQVTQMGQEVILRCVPISNHLYFYWYRQILGQKVEFLVSFYNNEISEKSEIFDDQFSVERPDGSNFTLKIRSTKLEDSAMYFCASKRRGGPRETQYFGPGTRLLVL.

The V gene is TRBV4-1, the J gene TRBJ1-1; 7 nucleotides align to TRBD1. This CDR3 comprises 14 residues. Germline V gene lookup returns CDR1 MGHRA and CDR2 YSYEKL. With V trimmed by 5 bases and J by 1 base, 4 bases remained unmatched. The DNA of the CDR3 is TGCGCCAGCAGCTCACGGACAGGGAACACTGAAGCTTTCTTT. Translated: CASSSRTGNTEAFF.

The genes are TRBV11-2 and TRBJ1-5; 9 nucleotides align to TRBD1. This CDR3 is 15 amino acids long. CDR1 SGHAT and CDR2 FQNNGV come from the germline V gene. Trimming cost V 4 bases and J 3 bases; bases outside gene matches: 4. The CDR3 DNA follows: TGTGCCAGCAGCTACGGGACAGGGTACAATCAGCCCCAGCATTTT. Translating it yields CASSYGTGYNQPQHF.

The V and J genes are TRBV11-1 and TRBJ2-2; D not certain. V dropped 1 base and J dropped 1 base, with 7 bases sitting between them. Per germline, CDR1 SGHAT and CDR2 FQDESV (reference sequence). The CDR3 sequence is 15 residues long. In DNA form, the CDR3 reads TGTGCCAGCAGCTTAGTTGACCGGAACACCGGGGAGCTGTTTTTT. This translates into CASSLVDRNTGELFF.

CDR3 in amino acids: CASSLGDTRADTQYF. The DNA of the CDR3 is TGTGCCAGCAGCTTGGGGGATACTAGAGCGGATACGCAGTATTTT. This chain connects TRBV5-4 to TRBJ2-3, with D possibly TRBD2 on 5 matching bases. This CDR3 comprises 15 residues. Germline CDR1 is SGHNT and CDR2 is YYREEE (reference sequence). The V end was cut by 0 bases, the J end by 6 bases, with 14 bases between.

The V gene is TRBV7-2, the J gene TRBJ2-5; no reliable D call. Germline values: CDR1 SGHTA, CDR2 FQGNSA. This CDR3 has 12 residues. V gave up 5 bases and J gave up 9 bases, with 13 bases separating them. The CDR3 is CASSLDGMAQYF. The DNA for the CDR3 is TGTGCCAGCAGCCTGGATGGGATGGCCCAGTACTTC.

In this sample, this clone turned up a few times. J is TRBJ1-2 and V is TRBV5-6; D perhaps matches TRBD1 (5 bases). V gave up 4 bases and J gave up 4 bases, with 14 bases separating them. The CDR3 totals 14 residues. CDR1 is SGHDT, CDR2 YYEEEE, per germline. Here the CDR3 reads CASSPWGGLYGYTF. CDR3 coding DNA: TGTGCCAGCAGCCCCTGGGGGGGTCTCTATGGCTACACCTTC.

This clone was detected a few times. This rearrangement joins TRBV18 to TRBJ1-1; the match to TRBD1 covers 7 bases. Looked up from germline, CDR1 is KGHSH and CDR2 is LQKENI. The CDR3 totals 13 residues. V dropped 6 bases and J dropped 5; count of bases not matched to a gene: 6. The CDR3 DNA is TGTGCCAGCTCGGCGACAGGGAGAACTGAAGCTTTCTTT. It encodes CASSATGRTEAFF.

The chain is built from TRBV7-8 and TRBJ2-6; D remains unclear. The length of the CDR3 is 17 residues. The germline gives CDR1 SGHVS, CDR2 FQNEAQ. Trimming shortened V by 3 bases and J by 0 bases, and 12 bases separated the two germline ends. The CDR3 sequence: CASSFSVRSSGANVLTF. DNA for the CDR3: TGTGCCAGCAGCTTTTCAGTTAGGAGCTCTGGGGCCAACGTCCTGACTTTC.

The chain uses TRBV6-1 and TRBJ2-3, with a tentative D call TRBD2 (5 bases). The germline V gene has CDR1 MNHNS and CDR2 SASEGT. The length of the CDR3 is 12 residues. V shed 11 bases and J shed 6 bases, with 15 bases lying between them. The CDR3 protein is CASRPGGDTQYF. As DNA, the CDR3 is TGTGCCTCCAGACCAGGCGGGGATACGCAGTATTTT.

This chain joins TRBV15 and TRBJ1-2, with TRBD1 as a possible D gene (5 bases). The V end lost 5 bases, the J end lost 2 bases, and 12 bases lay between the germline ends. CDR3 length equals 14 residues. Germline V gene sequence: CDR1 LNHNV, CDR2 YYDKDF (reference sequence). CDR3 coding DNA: TGTGCCACCAGCCCGGGCGGGGGGAACTATGGCTACACCTTC. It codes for CATSPGGGNYGYTF.

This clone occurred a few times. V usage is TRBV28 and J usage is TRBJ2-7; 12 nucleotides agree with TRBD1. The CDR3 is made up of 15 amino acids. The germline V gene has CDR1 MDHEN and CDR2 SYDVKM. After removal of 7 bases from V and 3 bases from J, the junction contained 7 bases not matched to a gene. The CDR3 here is CASTSGQGAFYEQYF. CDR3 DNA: TGTGCCAGCACCTCGGGACAGGGGGCATTCTACGAGCAGTACTTC.

The CDR3 DNA sequence: TGCGCCAGCAGCTTTTACAGGACAGGGGGGGAGCAGTACTTC. Its translation: CASSFYRTGGEQYF. The chain is built from TRBV5-1 and TRBJ2-7, with 10 bases matching TRBD1. Germline V lookup: CDR1 SGHRS, CDR2 YFSETQ. This CDR3 spans 14 amino acids. The V segment lost 2 bases and the J segment 7 bases; nucleotides outside the gene matches: 6.

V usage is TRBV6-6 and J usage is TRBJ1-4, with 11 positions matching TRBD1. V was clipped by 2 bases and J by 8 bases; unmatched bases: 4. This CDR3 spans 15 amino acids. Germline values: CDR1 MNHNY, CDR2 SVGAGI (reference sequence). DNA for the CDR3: TGTGCCAGCAGTTACGTTGGGACAGGGGGAGAAAAACTGTTTTTT. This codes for CASSYVGTGGEKLFF.

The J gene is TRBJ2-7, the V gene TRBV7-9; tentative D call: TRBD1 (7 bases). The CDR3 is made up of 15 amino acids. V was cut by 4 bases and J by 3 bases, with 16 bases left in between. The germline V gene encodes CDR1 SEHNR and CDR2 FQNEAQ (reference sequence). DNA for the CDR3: TGTGCCAGCAGCTCGATGGCAGGGGGACTCTACGAGCAGTACTTC. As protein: CASSSMAGGLYEQYF.

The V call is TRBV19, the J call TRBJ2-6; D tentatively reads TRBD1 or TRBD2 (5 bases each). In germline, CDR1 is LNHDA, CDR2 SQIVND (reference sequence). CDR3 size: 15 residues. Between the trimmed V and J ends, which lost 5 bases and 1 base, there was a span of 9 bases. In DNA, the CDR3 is TGTGCCAGTAGTGTCGGGACGTCTGGGGCCAACGTCCTGACTTTC. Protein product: CASSVGTSGANVLTF.

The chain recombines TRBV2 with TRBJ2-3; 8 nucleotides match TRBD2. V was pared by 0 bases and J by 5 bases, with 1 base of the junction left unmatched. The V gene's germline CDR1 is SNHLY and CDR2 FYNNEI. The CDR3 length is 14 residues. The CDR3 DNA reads TGTGCCAGCAGTGAAGCTCTAGCGGGAGATACGCAGTATTTT. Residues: CASSEALAGDTQYF.

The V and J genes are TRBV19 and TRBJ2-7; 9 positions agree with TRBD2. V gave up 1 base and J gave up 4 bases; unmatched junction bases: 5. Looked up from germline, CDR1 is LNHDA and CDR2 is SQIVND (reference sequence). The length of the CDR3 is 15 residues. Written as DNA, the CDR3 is TGTGCCAGTAGTATAGCTCCTAGCGGGATTTACGAGCAGTACTTC. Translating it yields CASSIAPSGIYEQYF. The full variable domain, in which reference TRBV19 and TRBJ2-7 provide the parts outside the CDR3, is DGGITQSPKYLFRKEGQNVTLSCEQNLNHDAMYWYRQDPGQGLRLIYYSQIVNDFQKGDIAEGYSVSREKKESFPLTVTSAQKNPTAFYLCASSIAPSGIYEQYFGPGTRLTVT.

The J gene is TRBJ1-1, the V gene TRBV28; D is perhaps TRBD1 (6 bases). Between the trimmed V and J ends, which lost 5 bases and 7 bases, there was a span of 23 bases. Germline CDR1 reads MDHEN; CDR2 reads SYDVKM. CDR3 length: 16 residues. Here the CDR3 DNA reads TGTGCCAGCAGTCAAGGACCGTACAGGGTTCGGGGTGAAGCTTTCTTT. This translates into CASSQGPYRVRGEAFF.

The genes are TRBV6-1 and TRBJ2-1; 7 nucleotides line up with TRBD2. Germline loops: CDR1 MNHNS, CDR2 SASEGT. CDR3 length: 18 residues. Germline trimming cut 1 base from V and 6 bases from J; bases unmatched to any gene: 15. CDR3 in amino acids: CASSEGWGPRGDGNEQFF. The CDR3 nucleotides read TGTGCCAGCAGTGAAGGCTGGGGACCCCGGGGGGACGGCAATGAGCAGTTCTTC.